This passage covers 17 T cell receptor beta chains from one sample sequenced in a study of shared clonotypes between healthy human individuals. The repertoire was sequenced with immunoSEQ multiplex PCR; TCRdb's copy has only in-frame clones and lacks some. The sample shows 600,000 to 700,000 clones, less than 80% of them seen only once. The sequenced material came from memory CD4+ T cells sorted from blood. Specified subset: CD45RA-negative fraction. The receptors stem from a woman younger than 45 in good health.

This clone was seen just once. This chain uses TRBV6-1 with TRBJ1-3, with 8 nucleotides matching TRBD1. CDR3 size: 17 residues. Germline V CDR1 and CDR2: MNHNS, SASEGT. Trimming cost V 4 bases and J 1 base; bases outside gene matches: 9. CDR3 residues: CASSVQPDRESGNTIYF. CDR3 in DNA: TGTGCCAGCAGTGTACAACCGGACAGGGAATCTGGAAACACCATATATTTT.

The gene calls are TRBV15 and TRBJ1-3; D gene ambiguous. The CDR3 sequence is 15 residues long. Germline-derived CDR1 and CDR2 are LNHNV and YYDKDF (reference sequence). Trimming shortened V by 1 base and J by 0 bases, and 7 bases separated the two germline ends. CDR3 amino acids: CATSRVGGSGNTIYF. DNA for the CDR3: TGTGCCACCAGCAGAGTTGGTGGCTCTGGAAACACCATATATTTT.

The chain couples TRBV7-2 to TRBJ2-1; D not resolved. The V and J ends lost 0 bases and 2 bases respectively, with 11 bases between them. The CDR3 has 16 amino acids. Germline values: CDR1 SGHTA, CDR2 FQGNSA. CDR3 DNA: TGTGCCAGCAGCTTAGCTGCCAGACCGCCCTACAATGAGCAGTTCTTC. Translation: CASSLAARPPYNEQFF.

The genes are TRBV6-1 and TRBJ1-1; tentatively, D is TRBD1 (5 bases). The ends were cut back, 3 bases at V and 1 base at J, with 9 bases in the middle. The CDR3 loop spans 14 amino acids. Germline assignment: CDR1 MNHNS and CDR2 SASEGT. In nucleotides, the CDR3 is TGTGCCAGCAGTGACACAGGTGGGAACACTGAAGCTTTCTTT. Its translation: CASSDTGGNTEAFF.

The chain carries TRBV5-1 and TRBJ2-5, with D possibly being TRBD1 (5 bases). The CDR3 contains 15 residues. Germline values: CDR1 SGHRS, CDR2 YFSETQ. The germline V and J ends were trimmed by 0 bases and 2 bases, with 11 bases remaining between them. CDR3 in DNA: TGCGCCAGCAGCTTGGGTCTGGGGCGGCAAGAGACCCAGTACTTC. It codes for CASSLGLGRQETQYF.

This clone occurred a few times. This specimen includes other DNA sequences encoding the same CDR3. The chain uses TRBV7-9 and TRBJ1-5; no clear D. The germline gives CDR1 SEHNR, CDR2 FQNEAQ (reference sequence). This CDR3 contains 12 residues. The germline V and J ends were trimmed by 5 bases and 6 bases, with 8 bases remaining between them. CDR3 bases: TGTGCCAGCAGCCGAGGAACTCAGCCCCAGCATTTT. The encoded protein is CASSRGTQPQHF.

In this sample, this clone turned up many times. The gene calls are TRBV6-6 and TRBJ1-5; perhaps TRBD1 as D (5 bases). V lost 2 bases and J 6 bases, leaving 14 bases between the germline ends. Germline V CDR1 and CDR2: MNHNY, SVGAGI (reference sequence). The CDR3 spans 15 residues. This CDR3 is CASSYNPSGGQPQHF. The CDR3 DNA reads as TGTGCCAGCAGTTACAACCCCAGCGGGGGTCAGCCCCAGCATTTT.

This chain connects TRBV28 to TRBJ1-5; tentative D call: TRBD1 (5 bases). This CDR3 contains 17 residues. V gave up 4 bases and J gave up 2 bases, with 18 bases separating them. In germline, CDR1 is MDHEN, CDR2 SYDVKM. CDR3 in DNA: TGTGCCAGCAGTTCCCCTGCCGGGGGGGGTGGCAATCAGCCCCAGCATTTT. It specifies CASSSPAGGGGNQPQHF.

The chain carries TRBV27 and TRBJ2-7; 7 bases are shared with TRBD1. The CDR3 consists of 14 residues. Germline V gene lookup returns CDR1 MNHEY and CDR2 SMNVEV (reference sequence). Trimming at V came to 7 bases and at J to 5 bases, leaving 11 bases not matched to a gene. CDR3 DNA sequence: TGTGCCAGCATGAACAGGGGCGCTGACGACGAGCAGTACTTC. It is translated as CASMNRGADDEQYF.

The chain uses TRBV21-1 and TRBJ1-1; the table names TRBD1, a call not compared with the DNA. TRBV21-1 counts as a pseudogene. CDR3 length: 15 residues. CDR3: CASSKGGDSNTEAFF. The CDR3 DNA follows: TGTGCCAGCAGCAAAGGCGGGGACAGTAACACTGAAGCTTTCTTT.

The CDR3: CASSITSAASGGYTF. CDR3 bases: TGTGCCAGTAGTATTACGTCGGCTGCCTCGGGTGGCTACACCTTC. The genes are TRBV19 and TRBJ1-2; D not resolved. The CDR3 extends over 15 amino acids. The germline V gene has CDR1 LNHDA and CDR2 SQIVND (reference sequence). V was cut by 3 bases and J by 7 bases, with 18 bases left in between.

This rearrangement joins TRBV7-9 to TRBJ2-7, with 12 positions matching TRBD2. V was pared by 6 bases and J by 7 bases, with 7 bases of the junction left unmatched. Germline CDR1 is SEHNR and CDR2 is FQNEAQ (reference sequence). This CDR3 contains 14 residues. The CDR3 spells CASRSSGRAWEQYF. CDR3 coding DNA: TGTGCCAGCAGATCTAGCGGGAGGGCCTGGGAGCAGTACTTC.

The chain couples TRBV27 to TRBJ1-2, with D possibly TRBD1 on 6 matching bases. The CDR3 totals 15 residues. The V end lost 6 bases, the J end lost 1 base, and 15 bases lay between the germline ends. Germline V CDR1 and CDR2: MNHEY, SMNVEV (reference sequence). The CDR3 DNA reads TGTGCCAGCAGCCCTCCGGACAGACTTAACTATGGCTACACCTTC. Protein product: CASSPPDRLNYGYTF.

This sequence joins TRBV6-1 and TRBJ2-1; 11 bases align to TRBD2. This CDR3 has 15 residues. Germline CDR1 is MNHNS and CDR2 is SASEGT. The junction had 4 bases not matched to a gene; V was cut back by 6 bases and J by 3 bases. CDR3 sequence reads: CASSRGTSGYNEQFF. The CDR3 nucleotides read TGTGCCAGCAGCAGGGGGACTAGCGGCTACAATGAGCAGTTCTTC.

This clone was picked up one time. V is TRBV5-3 and J is TRBJ2-3, with TRBD2 as a possible D gene (6 bases). TRBV5-3 falls under the ORF class, with uncertain function. The CDR3 extends over 19 amino acids. Trimming removed 0 bases from V and 3 bases from J, with 23 bases in between. The DNA of the CDR3 is TGTGCCAGAAGCTTGGAGTTGGGTGGGTTCCCGGAGGGGACAGATACGCAGTATTTT. As protein: CARSLELGGFPEGTDTQYF.

This clone has only a few counts. The CDR3 sequence is CAWSFPGQGVRGYTF. CDR3 nucleotide sequence: TGTGCCTGGAGTTTCCCGGGACAGGGGGTAAGAGGCTACACCTTC. The chain joins TRBV30 to TRBJ1-2, with TRBD1 identical over 11 bases. Germline V lookup: CDR1 GTSNPN, CDR2 SVGIG (reference sequence). This CDR3 contains 15 residues. V lost 2 bases and J lost 8; bases outside the gene matches: 10.

This clone has just one count. The V gene is TRBV2, the J gene TRBJ2-1; 8 bases align to TRBD2. The CDR3 sequence is 14 residues long. Germline V CDR1 and CDR2: SNHLY, FYNNEI. V shed 7 bases, J shed 8 bases, and the junction held 10 bases outside the gene matches. CDR3 in amino acids: CASNQRTSFDEQFF. The CDR3 DNA sequence: TGTGCCAGCAACCAAAGGACTAGCTTCGATGAGCAGTTCTTC.